This TCR beta chain is from a study of early T cells in non-severe SARS-CoV-2 infection. This clonotype was observed a handful of times. The antigen is not known. Trimming removed 2 bases from V and 0 bases from J; junction bases left unmatched: 13. CDR1 and CDR2 (germline): KGHSH, LQKENI. The CDR3 covers 18 residues. Study-level findings and limits: Anti-spike CD8 specificities were favored by VDJdb matching, whose results missed private and CD4 specificities.

As part of library construction, unique molecular identifiers were attached to individual cDNA molecules. From the 5' RACE reads, TCRdb called clonotypes with MiXCR, one entry per CDR3 protein. The sample has roughly 70,000 distinct CDR3 sequences; over 10% are singletons. The sequencing sample was made of whole blood. The chain links TRBV18 to TRBJ2-7; 7 nucleotides match TRBD1. The clonotype originates from an adult who was a healthcare worker with PCR-confirmed SARS-CoV-2 infection or an uninfected control (not recorded which). The CDR3 loop is CASSPTFQTGPSSYEQYF. CDR3 DNA: TGTGCCAGCTCACCAACTTTTCAGACAGGGCCGAGCTCCTACGAGCAGTACTTC. Together with reference TRBV18 and TRBJ2-7, the CDR3 gives the full variable domain: NAGVMQNPRHLVRRRGQEARLRCSPMKGHSHVYWYRQLPEEGLKFMVYLQKENIIDESGMPKERFSAEFPKEGPSILRIQQVVRGDSAAYFCASSPTFQTGPSSYEQYFGPGTRLTVT.